This TCR beta chain originates from a study of blood T cell repertoires in COVID-19. The CDR3 has 13 amino acids. Trimming took off 2 bases at V and 5 bases at J, with 9 bases between the two ends. Germline assignment: CDR1 KGHSH and CDR2 LQKENI. Only in-frame clones appear in the TCRdb table, and some are missing; sequencing was by immunoSEQ multiplex PCR. Of roughly 250,000 clones in the sample, more than 65% were seen once. V and J are TRBV18 and TRBJ2-5, with D possibly TRBD2 on 6 matching bases. Sequencing input: peripheral blood. The clonotype was recovered from a person aged 65-85 years with COVID-19, enrolled during active disease. The CDR3 loop reads CASSPAGRETQYF. As DNA, the CDR3 is TGTGCCAGCTCACCAGCGGGGCGGGAGACCCAGTACTTC. Full variable domain (outside the CDR3, taken from reference TRBV18 and TRBJ2-5): NAGVMQNPRHLVRRRGQEARLRCSPMKGHSHVYWYRQLPEEGLKFMVYLQKENIIDESGMPKERFSAEFPKEGPSILRIQQVVRGDSAAYFCASSPAGRETQYFGPGTRLLVL.